A selection of T cell receptor beta chains follows, all from one sample in a study of blood T cell repertoires in COVID-19. The assay was immunoSEQ multiplex PCR, and TCRdb's table has in-frame clones only and misses some. The data show around 180,000 clones, with around 85% seen just once and less than 25% held by the top ten. Specimen: peripheral blood. Receptors originate from a man between 65 and 79 years old with active or convalescent COVID-19. The CDR3 runs from the conserved cysteine through the conserved F or W. The D gene is left open where the match is weak. Some rows mark clone size as missing; the rest say once, few, many or name a class of expanded clone.

clone_size | j_call | d_call | v_call | cdr3_aa | cdr3_nt
many | TRBJ1-1 | TRBD1 | TRBV11-2 | CASSEGQGLVTEAFF | TGTGCCAGCAGTGAGGGACAGGGATTGGTCACTGAAGCTTTCTTT
NA | TRBJ2-5 | TRBD1 | TRBV9 | CASSVDRGGETQYF | TGTGCCAGCAGCGTCGACAGGGGGGGAGAGACCCAGTACTTC
NA | TRBJ2-1 | TRBD2 | TRBV18 | CASSTKLAGGGVEQFF | TGTGCCAGCTCAACCAAACTAGCGGGAGGGGGTGTTGAGCAGTTCTTC
few | TRBJ1-6 | NA | TRBV6-5 | CASSSDRLPYNSPLHF | TGTGCCAGCAGTTCCGACAGGCTCCCCTATAATTCACCCCTCCACTTT
NA | TRBJ1-2 | NA | TRBV19 | CASSFPSDSFLYGYTF | TGTGCCAGTAGTTTCCCATCGGACAGTTTCCTCTATGGCTACACCTTC
NA | TRBJ1-1 | NA | TRBV7-2 | CASSLIGVPLGTEAFF | TGTGCCAGCAGCTTAATCGGGGTTCCCCTGGGCACTGAAGCTTTCTTT
NA | TRBJ1-3 | NA | TRBV4-3 | CASSQEPDRHSGNTIYF | TGCGCCAGCAGCCAAGAACCGGACAGACACTCTGGAAACACCATATATTTT
NA | TRBJ1-2 | TRBD1 | TRBV6-5 | CASSSWDRSDSLF | TGTGCCAGCAGTTCGTGGGACAGGAGCGACTCCCTCTTC
once | TRBJ1-5 | NA | TRBV18 | CASSPSSGNQPQHF | TGTGCCAGCTCACCATCATCCGGGAATCAGCCCCAGCATTTT
NA | TRBJ1-3 | NA | TRBV6-2/TRBV6-3 | CASSPNRDKYRSSGNTIYF | TGTGCCAGCAGCCCCAACCGGGACAAATACCGGAGCTCTGGAAACACCATATATTTT
NA | TRBJ2-1 | NA | TRBV7-2 | CASTSLSRGSSYNEQFF | TGTGCCAGCACTTCCCTCTCCCGCGGCAGCTCCTACAATGAGCAGTTCTTC
NA | TRBJ2-5 | NA | TRBV30 | CAWSVQGGHADF | TGTGCCTGGAGTGTACAGGGGGGGCACGCGGACTTC
NA | TRBJ2-1 | TRBD2 | TRBV11-2 | CASSLEGTSGSYNEQFF | TGTGCCAGCAGCTTAGAAGGGACTAGCGGGTCCTACAATGAGCAGTTCTTC
NA | TRBJ1-3 | TRBD1 | TRBV30 | CAWRLVTGVLGNTIYF | TGTGCCTGGAGACTGGTCACAGGGGTTTTGGGAAACACCATATATTTT
once | TRBJ1-4 | NA | TRBV28 | CASSRGVIGKLFF | TGTGCCAGCAGCCGGGGGGTGATCGGAAAACTGTTTTTT
NA | TRBJ2-1 | NA | TRBV7-6 | CASSRNQRPVGSYNEQFF | TGTGCCAGCAGCCGCAATCAGAGGCCGGTTGGGTCCTACAATGAGCAGTTCTTC